These 19 T cell receptor beta chains share one sample of origin, sequenced in a study of blood T cell repertoires in COVID-19. Generated by immunoSEQ multiplex PCR, the TCRdb table keeps only in-frame clones and is missing some. This sample yields about 220,000 clones, of which around 81% are seen a single time; 3% to 3.5% belongs to the top ten. The sequenced material came from peripheral blood. These receptors were collected from a woman aged 25-40 years who had recovered from COVID-19.

V and J are TRBV6-5 and TRBJ2-2; D is unclear. V shed 2 bases and J shed 5 bases, with 3 bases lying between them. The CDR3 extends over 12 amino acids. Germline loops: CDR1 MNHEY, CDR2 SVGAGI. CDR3 residues: CASSYPTGELFF. The CDR3 DNA is TGTGCCAGCAGTTACCCGACCGGGGAGCTGTTTTTT.

V gene TRBV14 combines with J gene TRBJ2-7; D is unclear. Trimming pared 1 base from V and 5 bases from J, leaving 12 bases between. The CDR3 loop spans 14 amino acids. CDR1 is SGHDN and CDR2 is FVKESK in the germline V gene. As DNA, the CDR3 is TGTGCCAGCAGCCAAGCGTCAGAACGGGACGAGCAGTACTTC. It yields the protein CASSQASERDEQYF.

The rearrangement uses TRBV11-2 and TRBJ2-7; 7 nucleotides line up with TRBD2. Per germline, CDR1 SGHAT and CDR2 FQNNGV. V gave up 5 bases and J gave up 4 bases; unmatched junction bases: 14. CDR3 length: 16 residues. CDR3 coding DNA: TGTGCCAGCAGCCACGAGGTGGAGGGAGGGACTTACGAGCAGTACTTC. As protein: CASSHEVEGGTYEQYF.

This rearrangement joins TRBV9 to TRBJ2-1; D is unresolved. From germline, CDR1 is SGDLS and CDR2 YYNGEE. The CDR3 consists of 12 residues. V lost 3 bases, J lost 10 bases, and 11 bases lay in between. CDR3 DNA: TGTGCCAGCAGCGCGCCCCCCGGGGAGCAGTTCTTC. This gives the protein CASSAPPGEQFF.

The chain is built from TRBV28 and TRBJ2-2; 8 bases map to TRBD2. The junction had 7 bases not matched to a gene; V was cut back by 3 bases and J by 1 base. In germline, CDR1 is MDHEN, CDR2 SYDVKM. The CDR3 covers 17 residues. This CDR3 reads CASSLALAEGNTGELFF. Here the CDR3 DNA reads TGTGCCAGCAGTTTGGCACTAGCGGAGGGGAACACCGGGGAGCTGTTTTTT.

The V and J genes are TRBV7-9 and TRBJ1-4; D gene uncertain. In germline, CDR1 is SEHNR, CDR2 FQNEAQ (reference sequence). The V gene lost 7 bases and the J gene lost 0 bases, with 6 bases spanning the gap. This CDR3 has 13 amino acids. CDR3 DNA: TGTGCCAGCACAACAGCAACTAATGAAAAACTGTTTTTT. Protein sequence: CASTTATNEKLFF.

The chain joins TRBV27 to TRBJ1-6, with D possibly TRBD1 on 5 matching bases. Trimming took off 5 bases at V and 9 bases at J, with 14 bases between the two ends. The germline CDR1 and CDR2 sequences are MNHEY and SMNVEV (reference sequence). The CDR3 length is 14 residues. The CDR3 spells CASSTGLRGSPLHF. Here the CDR3 DNA reads TGTGCCAGCAGTACGGGACTGAGGGGTTCACCCCTCCACTTT.

The sample holds a few counts of this clone. The rearrangement joins TRBV5-1 to TRBJ2-7, with D perhaps TRBD1 (6 bases). With 3 bases removed from V and 2 bases from J, the gap between germline ends came to 15 bases. This CDR3 contains 15 residues. Germline lookup yields CDR1 SGHRS and CDR2 YFSETQ. The CDR3 bases are TGCGCCAGCAGCTCCTCCGGGACACTAGCCTACGAGCAGTACTTC. Translation gives CASSSSGTLAYEQYF. Based on the CDR3 plus reference TRBV5-1 and TRBJ2-7, the full variable domain is KAGVTQTPRYLIKTRGQQVTLSCSPISGHRSVSWYQQTPGQGLQFLFEYFSETQRNKGNFPGRFSGRQFSNSRSEMNVSTLELGDSALYLCASSSSGTLAYEQYFGPGTRLTVT.

The chain couples TRBV2 to TRBJ2-2; 7 bases agree with TRBD1. This CDR3 is built from 15 residues. The germline V gene has CDR1 SNHLY and CDR2 FYNNEI. V was pared by 1 base and J by 5 bases, with 4 bases of the junction left unmatched. The CDR3 sequence: CASSEERGRTGELFF. In DNA, the CDR3 is TGTGCCAGCAGTGAAGAGAGGGGGCGAACCGGGGAGCTGTTTTTT.

This chain links TRBV28 with TRBJ2-7, with D possibly matching TRBD1 (6 bases). Trimming cost V 5 bases and J 0 bases, with 14 bases left between them. Germline loops: CDR1 MDHEN, CDR2 SYDVKM. This CDR3 spans 15 amino acids. The CDR3 protein is CASSPPGVSSYEQYF. As DNA, the CDR3 is TGTGCCAGCAGTCCCCCAGGGGTTTCCTCCTACGAGCAGTACTTC.

The CDR3 is CASSFSGTLSSPLHF. CDR3 DNA: TGTGCCAGCAGTTTCTCGGGGACTTTGAGTTCACCCCTCCACTTT. The gene calls are TRBV27 and TRBJ1-6; a possible D gene is TRBD1 (5 bases). Between the trimmed V and J ends, which lost 3 bases and 9 bases, there was a span of 15 bases. The germline gives CDR1 MNHEY, CDR2 SMNVEV (reference sequence). The CDR3 totals 15 residues.

V gene TRBV28 combines with J gene TRBJ1-2; TRBD1 matches 7 bases. The germline V gene encodes CDR1 MDHEN and CDR2 SYDVKM. With V trimmed by 5 bases and J by 7 bases, 7 bases remained unmatched. The CDR3 sequence is 13 residues long. CDR3 amino acids: CASSGTASAGYTF. In DNA, the CDR3 is TGTGCCAGCAGTGGGACAGCTTCTGCTGGCTACACCTTC.

The chain joins TRBV25-1 to TRBJ1-2; D is possibly TRBD1 (6 bases). Germline CDR1 is MGHDK and CDR2 is SYGVNS. Trimming removed 10 bases from V and 3 bases from J, with 21 bases in between. The CDR3 has 15 residues. The CDR3 DNA reads TGTGCCACCACTTCCCTGACAGGTTCCGACTATGGCTACACCTTC. This gives the protein CATTSLTGSDYGYTF.

The CDR3 DNA follows: TGTGCCAGCAGCGTAGCGGGAGCGAGTCAAGAGACCCAGTACTTC. It specifies CASSVAGASQETQYF. The gene calls are TRBV9 and TRBJ2-5; TRBD2 is a possible D gene (6 bases). This CDR3 contains 15 residues. V shed 0 bases and J shed 2 bases, with 11 bases lying between them. Germline CDR1 SGDLS, CDR2 YYNGEE. The whole variable domain, filled in from reference TRBV9 and TRBJ2-5, reads DSGVTQTPKHLITATGQRVTLRCSPRSGDLSVYWYQQSLDQGLQFLIQYYNGEERAKGNILERFSAQQFPDLHSELNLSSLELGDSALYFCASSVAGASQETQYFGPGTRLLVL.

This chain connects TRBV20-1 to TRBJ2-1, with D perhaps TRBD1 (6 bases). The CDR3 is 11 amino acids. Trimming cost V 6 bases and J 9 bases, with 12 bases left between them. Germline CDR1 and CDR2: DFQATT and SNEGSKA (reference sequence). The CDR3 DNA is TGCAGTGCCTCAGGGGTCGGTGAGCAGTTCTTC. Translation: CSASGVGEQFF.

This chain links TRBV5-1 with TRBJ2-7; 12 bases align to TRBD1. The CDR3 is 16 amino acids. CDR1 SGHRS and CDR2 YFSETQ come from the germline V gene. Trimming at V came to 2 bases and at J to 6 bases, leaving 9 bases not matched to a gene. The CDR3 bases are TGCGCCAGCAGCTTAATGATGGGGACAGGGGGCCTCGAGCAGTACTTC. Its translation: CASSLMMGTGGLEQYF.

This chain uses TRBV27 with TRBJ2-7; TRBD1 agrees at 11 bases. Trimming took 3 bases from V and 4 from J; bases not matched to a gene: 11. Germline V gives CDR1 MNHEY, CDR2 SMNVEV (reference sequence). This CDR3 comprises 17 residues. The CDR3 loop is CASSFLPGTGGLYEQYF. Written as DNA, the CDR3 is TGTGCCAGCAGTTTCCTCCCCGGGACAGGGGGTTTATACGAGCAGTACTTC.

The chain uses TRBV6-5 and TRBJ2-1, with 7 bases aligning to TRBD2. Germline values: CDR1 MNHEY, CDR2 SVGAGI. V shed 6 bases, J shed 8 bases, and the junction held 13 bases outside the gene matches. This CDR3 is 15 amino acids long. CDR3 loop: CASSASGTSWDEQFF. CDR3 DNA sequence: TGTGCCAGCAGCGCTAGCGGAACCTCCTGGGATGAGCAGTTCTTC.

This clone was counted only a few times. The chain uses TRBV7-9 and TRBJ2-3, with 8 nucleotides matching TRBD2. CDR1 SEHNR and CDR2 FQNEAQ come from the germline V gene (reference sequence). The CDR3 covers 14 residues. Trimming removed 3 bases from V and 5 bases from J; junction bases left unmatched: 4. For the CDR3, the DNA is TGTGCCAGCAGCTTTGGCGGGGGGCAAGATACGCAGTATTTT. Encoded protein: CASSFGGGQDTQYF.